The next 21 T cell receptor beta chains were all read from a single sample in a study of T cells after yellow fever vaccination. TCRdb reanalysed the 5' RACE reads using MiXCR and keeps one entry per CDR3 protein. The sample has hundreds of thousands of distinct CDR3 sequences, around a fifth seen once. Sample: PBMCs, taken roughly 20 days after the first yellow fever vaccination. These receptors originate from a man between 18 and 29 years old who received the YFV17D yellow fever vaccine.

This clonotype was recorded a few times. The genes are TRBV13 and TRBJ2-5; 9 bases line up with TRBD2. The V and J ends lost 5 bases and 5 bases, in that order; junction bases with no gene match: 15. The CDR3 is 17 amino acids. The germline V gene encodes CDR1 PRHDT and CDR2 FYEKMQ (reference sequence). As DNA, the CDR3 is TGTGCCAGCAGCCCCATGGAAGCTAGCGGGGATTCGGAGACCCAGTACTTC. Translation: CASSPMEASGDSETQYF.

Note on this clonotype: This sequence may be a read error, since a much larger clone differs from it by one base. The gene calls are TRBV5-1 and TRBJ1-4; D remains unclear. V was pared by 3 bases and J by 3 bases, with 9 bases between. Germline-derived CDR1 and CDR2 are SGHRS and YFSETQ. The CDR3 consists of 14 residues. The CDR3 coding sequence is TGCGCCAGCAGCTGGGCGGGTCCTAATGAAAAACTGTTTTTT. It translates to CASSWAGPNEKLFF.

A few counts support this clonotype. The CDR3 sequence: CASSPGPGQGSGYTF. The CDR3 nucleotides read TGCGCCAGCAGCCCCGGCCCGGGACAGGGGAGCGGCTACACCTTC. V usage is TRBV4-1 and J usage is TRBJ1-2, with 10 bases fitting TRBD1. CDR1 and CDR2 from the germline V gene are MGHRA and YSYEKL. This CDR3 contains 15 residues. Trimming removed 4 bases from V and 8 bases from J; junction bases left unmatched: 10.

The rearrangement uses TRBV20-1 and TRBJ1-4, with D perhaps matching TRBD1 (5 bases). V was cut by 4 bases and J by 3 bases, with 15 bases left in between. CDR1 DFQATT and CDR2 SNEGSKA come from the germline V gene (reference sequence). The CDR3 is made up of 15 amino acids. In DNA form, the CDR3 reads TGCAGTGCTATCCCCAGGGCTTCGGCTAATGAAAAACTGTTTTTT. Protein product: CSAIPRASANEKLFF.

This clonotype appeared a few times. V and J are TRBV7-2 and TRBJ2-1; TRBD2 matches 10 bases. CDR1 and CDR2 (germline): SGHTA, FQGNSA. After removal of 4 bases from V and 3 bases from J, the junction contained 6 bases not matched to a gene. The CDR3 extends over 16 amino acids. The CDR3 spells CASSSPLAGIYNEQFF. The CDR3 bases are TGTGCCAGCAGCTCCCCACTAGCGGGGATCTACAATGAGCAGTTCTTC.

J is TRBJ2-7 and V is TRBV6-1; the D gene is possibly TRBD1 (5 bases). CDR1 is MNHNS and CDR2 is SASEGT in the germline V gene. The CDR3 is made up of 15 amino acids. V was trimmed by 4 bases and J by 5 bases, leaving 18 bases between them. CDR3 amino acids: CASSVPRQSTNEQYF. The CDR3 bases are TGTGCCAGCAGTGTTCCGCGACAGAGTACTAACGAGCAGTACTTC.

The chain is built from TRBV7-9 and TRBJ1-1; 10 bases fit TRBD1. Trimming removed 4 bases from V and 0 bases from J; junction bases left unmatched: 2. This CDR3 comprises 15 residues. Germline CDR1 is SEHNR and CDR2 is FQNEAQ (reference sequence). CDR3 in amino acids: CASSWTGGMNTEAFF. The CDR3 DNA is TGTGCCAGCAGCTGGACAGGGGGAATGAACACTGAAGCTTTCTTT.

V gene TRBV7-2 combines with J gene TRBJ1-3; 7 positions match TRBD1. Germline CDR1 and CDR2: SGHTA and FQGNSA. V lost 6 bases, J lost 3 bases, and 5 bases stayed unmatched. The CDR3 extends over 14 amino acids. CDR3 sequence reads: CASRDRNGGNTIYF. The CDR3 DNA is TGTGCCAGCAGGGACAGGAACGGTGGAAACACCATATATTTT.

The CDR3 nucleotides read TGCGCCAGCAGCTCCCCTGGGACCGGGGAGCTGTTTTTT. This gives the protein CASSSPGTGELFF. The chain carries TRBV5-1 and TRBJ2-2; D ambiguous. Germline assignment: CDR1 SGHRS and CDR2 YFSETQ. The CDR3 sequence is 13 residues long. V was trimmed by 3 bases and J by 5 bases, leaving 8 bases between them.

The chain employs TRBV7-2 and TRBJ2-2, with 8 bases that match TRBD1. Trimming took 5 bases from V and 5 from J; bases not matched to a gene: 4. The CDR3 covers 14 residues. CDR1 SGHTA and CDR2 FQGNSA come from the germline V gene. Here the CDR3 reads CASSHRTGTGELFF. The CDR3 bases are TGTGCCAGCAGCCATAGGACAGGGACCGGGGAGCTGTTTTTT.

The V call is TRBV23-1, the J call TRBJ2-1; 9 bases line up with TRBD1. TRBV23-1 is labeled an ORF, and its function is uncertain. The CDR3 covers 14 residues. The junction had 9 bases not matched to a gene; V was cut back by 7 bases and J by 8 bases. CDR3 in DNA: TGCGCCAGCACCTTAGGGACAGGGTATCATGAGCAGTTCTTC. It specifies CASTLGTGYHEQFF.

Only a few counts were recorded for this clonotype. This chain connects TRBV20-1 to TRBJ2-5; D may be TRBD1 (5 bases). Trimming removed 2 bases at V and 7 bases at J, with 14 bases between. The CDR3 extends over 13 amino acids. Germline CDR1 and CDR2: DFQATT and SNEGSKA (reference sequence). CDR3 nucleotides: TGCAGTGCTAGAAAAGACAGCCGGCGGACCCAGTACTTC. This translates into CSARKDSRRTQYF.

The chain links TRBV13 to TRBJ2-5, with 8 bases that match TRBD2. The V gene's germline CDR1 is PRHDT and CDR2 FYEKMQ (reference sequence). The V gene end was trimmed by 4 bases and the J gene end by 1 base; junction bases not matched to a gene: 8. The CDR3 length is 16 residues. The chain's CDR3 is CASSSQNGGVQETQYF. As DNA, the CDR3 is TGTGCCAGCAGCTCACAAAACGGGGGGGTCCAAGAGACCCAGTACTTC.

The chain recombines TRBV11-2 with TRBJ2-1; D is unclear. The CDR3 loop spans 12 amino acids. Trimming stripped 2 bases from V and 8 bases from J, with 7 bases between. The germline V gene has CDR1 SGHAT and CDR2 FQNNGV. The chain's CDR3 is CASSLFGHEQFF. In DNA form, the CDR3 reads TGTGCCAGCAGCTTATTTGGACATGAGCAGTTCTTC.

This clonotype has just a few counts. This chain connects TRBV6-1 to TRBJ1-5; 9 nucleotides line up with TRBD1. Trimming took 4 bases from V and 3 from J; bases not matched to a gene: 4. The CDR3 sequence is 15 residues long. Germline V gene data show CDR1 as MNHNS and CDR2 as SASEGT. The CDR3 DNA reads as TGTGCCAGCAGTGGGGGACAGGGCGACAATCAGCCCCAGCATTTT. This translates into CASSGGQGDNQPQHF.

For this clonotype: Mismatch with germline at one junction end may stem from a read error. The chain joins TRBV6-1 to TRBJ2-3; TRBD2 matches 9 bases. The CDR3 totals 15 residues. The germline V gene encodes CDR1 MNHNS and CDR2 SASEGT. CDR3 in amino acids: CASSQAGGRTDTQYF. The CDR3 nucleotides read TGTGCCAGCAGTCAAGCGGGGGGCCGCACAGATACGCAGTATTTT.

There are many counts of this clonotype. V and J are TRBV25-1 and TRBJ1-1; D is perhaps TRBD1 (5 bases). The CDR3 is 15 residues long. Germline CDR1 reads MGHDK; CDR2 reads SYGVNS. Trimming pared 7 bases from V and 8 bases from J, leaving 23 bases between. CDR3 nucleotides: TGTGCCAGCACCTCCCGGACGGCGGGGGGGTCAGAAGCTTTCTTT. This translates into CASTSRTAGGSEAFF.

The chain links TRBV20-1 to TRBJ2-2, with D possibly matching TRBD1 (6 bases). The CDR3 totals 16 residues. Germline V gene lookup returns CDR1 DFQATT and CDR2 SNEGSKA (reference sequence). V was clipped by 2 bases and J by 6 bases, with 19 bases between them. In DNA form, the CDR3 reads TGCAGTGCTAGAATTGGGAGCTGGGGGCGATCCGGGGAGCTGTTTTTT. This encodes CSARIGSWGRSGELFF.

V gene TRBV18 combines with J gene TRBJ2-7, with 9 nucleotides matching TRBD2. CDR3 size: 16 residues. Germline CDR1 reads KGHSH; CDR2 reads LQKENI. V gave up 0 bases and J gave up 1 base; unmatched junction bases: 4. CDR3 residues: CASSPPRGGGSYEQYF. The CDR3 nucleotides read TGTGCCAGCTCACCACCGCGCGGGGGGGGGTCCTACGAGCAGTACTTC.

There are a few counts of this clonotype. This chain joins TRBV12-3 or TRBV12-4 and TRBJ1-3, with D possibly TRBD1 on 6 matching bases. The CDR3 consists of 15 residues. Trimming pared 5 bases from V and 5 bases from J, leaving 16 bases between. The CDR3 nucleotides read TGTGCCAGCAGTCCGGCGGTCACAGGGCGAAACACCATATATTTT. It is translated as CASSPAVTGRNTIYF.

This clonotype has more than one count but fewer than ten. V and J are TRBV6-1 and TRBJ2-5; 7 positions match TRBD2. J lost 5 bases, V lost 6 bases, and 15 bases had no gene match. Germline-derived CDR1 and CDR2 are MNHNS and SASEGT. The CDR3 spans 16 residues. CDR3 protein: CASSPTFRGGGETQYF. As DNA, the CDR3 is TGTGCCAGCAGCCCTACTTTTCGCGGGGGAGGTGAGACCCAGTACTTC.